The 32 T cell receptor beta chains in this list originate from one sample, sequenced in a study of CD8 T cells in ankylosing spondylitis. Each CDR3 protein gets one entry after TCRdb re-called the 5' RACE reads with MiXCR. This table holds 100,000 to 150,000 distinct CDR3 sequences, about 10% found once. The sample comprised blood, either unsorted or a sorted T cell fraction (not recorded which). All receptors derive from a female donor with ankylosing spondylitis or in good health (not recorded which).

The chain joins TRBV19 to TRBJ2-7; a weak D match, TRBD2 (6 bases). The CDR3 sequence is 13 residues long. CDR1 and CDR2 (germline): LNHDA, SQIVND (reference sequence). CDR3 DNA: TGTGCTACTGGGGAGGCGCCCTCCTACGAGCAGTACTTC. This translates into CATGEAPSYEQYF. Looking up the rest from reference TRBV19 and TRBJ2-7 gives the full variable domain: DGGITQSPKYLFRKEGQNVTLSCEQNLNHDAMYWYRQDPGQGLRLIYYSQIVNDFQKGDIAEGYSVSREKKESFPLTVTSAQKNPTAFYLCATGEAPSYEQYFGPGTRLTVT.

This clonotype was found many times. CDR3 sequence reads: CASSFPETGGTRSYNEQFF. For the CDR3, the DNA is TGCGCCAGCAGCTTTCCAGAGACAGGGGGGACCCGCTCCTACAATGAGCAGTTCTTC. The rearrangement links TRBV5-1 to TRBJ2-1, with 9 nucleotides matching TRBD1. Trimming removed 2 bases from V and 0 bases from J; junction bases left unmatched: 12. CDR3 length: 19 residues. CDR1 is SGHRS and CDR2 is YFSETQ in the germline V gene.

This clonotype appeared a few times. This chain connects TRBV3-1 to TRBJ2-3; 9 positions agree with TRBD2. Germline CDR1 is LGHDT and CDR2 is YNNKEL (reference sequence). J lost 3 bases, V lost 2 bases, and 6 bases had no gene match. This CDR3 region has 16 residues. In DNA, the CDR3 is TGTGCCAGCAGCCAACCGGGACTAGCAGGAACAGATACGCAGTATTTT. It codes for CASSQPGLAGTDTQYF.

The sample holds many counts of this clonotype. V and J are TRBV15 and TRBJ1-1; TRBD1 matches at 10 bases. V lost 3 bases to trimming and J lost 5 bases; unmatched junction nucleotides: 6. Germline V CDR1 and CDR2: LNHNV, YYDKDF (reference sequence). This CDR3 has 15 residues. The CDR3: CATSRGDRGGTEAFF. CDR3 sequence (DNA): TGTGCCACCAGCAGGGGGGACAGGGGAGGTACTGAAGCTTTCTTT.

In this sample, this clonotype turned up many times. The chain recombines TRBV15 with TRBJ2-7, with D hard to call. The CDR3 contains 11 residues. CDR1 is LNHNV and CDR2 is YYDKDF in the germline V gene (reference sequence). The V end was cut by 1 base, the J end by 5 bases, with 3 bases between. CDR3 loop: CATSRGNEQYF. CDR3 bases: TGTGCCACCAGCAGAGGAAACGAGCAGTACTTC.

This clonotype was recorded at least ten times. The rearrangement links TRBV2 to TRBJ1-1; D gene ambiguous. V lost 8 bases, J lost 5 bases, and 12 bases lay in between. The CDR3 covers 12 residues. Germline assignment: CDR1 SNHLY and CDR2 FYNNEI. CDR3 region: CASLGTPTEAFF. CDR3 sequence (DNA): TGTGCCAGCCTTGGCACGCCTACTGAAGCTTTCTTT.

At least ten counts were recorded for this clonotype. The chain carries TRBV5-1 and TRBJ1-1; no clear D. CDR1 is SGHRS and CDR2 is YFSETQ in the germline V gene. The CDR3 runs 12 residues. V lost 1 base, J lost 4 bases, and 5 bases lay in between. Here the CDR3 DNA reads TGCGCCAGCAGCTTGAAGGGCACTGAAGCTTTCTTT. Amino acids: CASSLKGTEAFF.

In regard to this clonotype: A read error may produce the germline difference seen at one junction end. The rearrangement joins TRBV25-1 to TRBJ2-1, with D perhaps being TRBD1 or TRBD2 (6 bases each). The germline V gene has CDR1 MGHDK and CDR2 SYGVNS. This CDR3 is 15 amino acids long. DNA for the CDR3: TGTGTCAGCAGTGAATGGGGGGCCGCCTACGATGAGCAGTTCTTC. Translating it yields CVSSEWGAAYDEQFF.

This clonotype has a count of ten or more. The chain recombines TRBV7-9 with TRBJ1-5, with D unresolved. Deletions cut 3 bases from V and 0 bases from J, with 12 bases between. This CDR3 spans 16 amino acids. Per the germline V gene, CDR1 is SEHNR and CDR2 is FQNEAQ (reference sequence). The CDR3 DNA reads TGTGCCAGCAGCTTGTATTCGGGGTATAGCAATCAGCCCCAGCATTTT. It encodes CASSLYSGYSNQPQHF.

Here the CDR3 reads CATSDLLDEQYF. The CDR3 DNA reads as TGTGCCACCAGTGATTTGCTGGACGAGCAGTACTTC. The chain recombines TRBV24-1 with TRBJ2-7, with D unclear. The CDR3 contains 12 residues. V was shortened by 0 bases and J by 5 bases, with 4 bases between the two germline ends. The germline CDR1 and CDR2 sequences are KGHDR and SFDVKD.

This chain joins TRBV23-1 and TRBJ2-2, with TRBD1 matching over 8 bases. TRBV23-1 falls under the ORF class, with uncertain function. This CDR3 is built from 19 residues. The V and J ends lost 3 bases and 0 bases, in that order; junction bases with no gene match: 12. The CDR3 DNA follows: TGCGCCAGCAGTCATTCCCAGGGGGCAGCGGATGCGAACACCGGGGAGCTGTTTTTT. Residues: CASSHSQGAADANTGELFF.

This clonotype was seen a few times. V usage is TRBV5-1 and J usage is TRBJ1-1; 7 bases are a match to TRBD1. CDR1 and CDR2 (germline): SGHRS, YFSETQ. The V gene end was trimmed by 5 bases and the J gene end by 6 bases; junction bases not matched to a gene: 16. The CDR3 is made up of 16 amino acids. The CDR3 region is CASSSGQLQGKAEAFF. The CDR3 region has the DNA TGCGCCAGCAGTTCGGGGCAGTTACAGGGGAAGGCTGAAGCTTTCTTT. Full variable domain (outside the CDR3, taken from reference TRBV5-1 and TRBJ1-1): KAGVTQTPRYLIKTRGQQVTLSCSPISGHRSVSWYQQTPGQGLQFLFEYFSETQRNKGNFPGRFSGRQFSNSRSEMNVSTLELGDSALYLCASSSGQLQGKAEAFFGQGTRLTVV.

In the case of this clonotype: A much larger clone lies one base from this, so it may be a read error. V usage is TRBV7-2 and J usage is TRBJ1-4, with 8 positions matching TRBD1. With 5 bases clipped from V and 4 bases from J, the junction kept 6 bases outside the gene matches. The germline gives CDR1 SGHTA, CDR2 FQGNSA. This CDR3 comprises 15 residues. Written as DNA, the CDR3 is TGTACCAGCAGCCAGACAGGGGCGTTTAATGAAAAACTGTTTTTT. This sequence encodes CTSSQTGAFNEKLFF.

CDR3 amino acids: CSAQGNEQFF. CDR3 in DNA: TGCAGTGCACAGGGGAATGAGCAGTTCTTC. This chain links TRBV20-1 with TRBJ2-1, with 7 positions matching TRBD1. The J segment lost 7 bases and the V segment lost 6 bases, leaving 0 bases of the junction unmatched. The germline V gene encodes CDR1 DFQATT and CDR2 SNEGSKA (reference sequence). The CDR3 has 10 residues.

This clonotype was recorded many times. V is TRBV12-3 or TRBV12-4 and J is TRBJ1-3; no firm D call. This CDR3 spans 15 amino acids. V lost 3 bases and J lost 4, with 13 bases in between. The CDR3 loop reads CASSLRALSGNTIYF. The CDR3 region has the DNA TGTGCCAGCAGTTTGAGGGCTCTCTCAGGAAACACCATATATTTT.

Worth noting for this clonotype: This could be a read error, since a much larger clone is one nucleotide away. The rearrangement uses TRBV6-1 and TRBJ2-3, with unresolved D. This CDR3 is built from 13 residues. Per the germline V gene, CDR1 is MNHNS and CDR2 is SASEGT. V was shortened by 6 bases and J by 4 bases, with 11 bases between the two germline ends. The CDR3 spells CASSKELADTQYF. The DNA of the CDR3 is TGTGCCAGCAGCAAGGAGCTCGCAGATACGCAGTATTTT.

This clonotype has at least ten counts. This sequence joins TRBV6-4 and TRBJ2-1; 8 bases match TRBD2. V lost 0 bases, J lost 0 bases, and 4 bases stayed unmatched. This CDR3 contains 17 residues. Germline V gene sequence: CDR1 MRHNA, CDR2 SNTAGT. CDR3: CASSDSRGGSSYNEQFF. CDR3 DNA: TGTGCCAGCAGTGACTCGCGCGGGGGGAGCTCCTACAATGAGCAGTTCTTC.

This clonotype was recorded at least ten times. In DNA, the CDR3 is TGTGCCAGTAGTATCGGGACGGGAGTCACTGAAGCTTTCTTT. Amino acids: CASSIGTGVTEAFF. V is TRBV19 and J is TRBJ1-1, with D tentatively TRBD1 (5 bases). Trimming removed 3 bases from V and 4 bases from J, with 12 bases in between. The CDR3 is 14 residues long. Germline V gene data show CDR1 as LNHDA and CDR2 as SQIVND (reference sequence).

Concerning this clonotype itself: A much larger clone is a single base away; this may be a read error. This chain uses TRBV12-3 or TRBV12-4 with TRBJ1-2; perhaps TRBD1 as D (5 bases). The CDR3 is made up of 13 amino acids. This CDR3 is CASSLRPGYGFTF. DNA of the CDR3: TGTGCCAGCAGTTTGAGGCCAGGGTATGGCTTCACCTTC.

This clonotype was recorded many times. The chain has TRBV7-9 and TRBJ1-2; the D is unclear. The germline V gene encodes CDR1 SEHNR and CDR2 FQNEAQ (reference sequence). This CDR3 spans 15 amino acids. The germline V and J ends were trimmed by 8 bases and 2 bases, with 18 bases remaining between them. The CDR3 region has the DNA TGTGCCAGCGCTCCCTCCGAGGGCCCCAACTATGGCTACACCTTC. It specifies CASAPSEGPNYGYTF.

V gene TRBV7-9 combines with J gene TRBJ2-5, with D perhaps matching TRBD2 (5 bases). This CDR3 spans 14 amino acids. In germline, CDR1 is SEHNR, CDR2 FQNEAQ (reference sequence). Trimming removed 8 bases from V and 3 bases from J, with 16 bases in between. The CDR3 protein is CASCIGNAEETQYF. The CDR3 DNA reads TGTGCCAGCTGTATCGGGAATGCGGAAGAGACCCAGTACTTC.

This clonotype has ten or more counts. This chain links TRBV7-9 with TRBJ1-1; 10 bases fit TRBD1. V gave up 5 bases and J gave up 6 bases; unmatched junction bases: 6. The CDR3 has 14 residues. The germline CDR1 and CDR2 sequences are SEHNR and FQNEAQ (reference sequence). The CDR3 here is CASSIRGQGAEAFF. CDR3 coding DNA: TGTGCCAGCAGCATCCGAGGACAGGGGGCTGAAGCTTTCTTT. Full variable domain (remainder filled in from reference TRBV7-9 and TRBJ1-1): DTGVSQNPRHKITKRGQNVTFRCDPISEHNRLYWYRQTLGQGPEFLTYFQNEAQLEKSRLLSDRFSAERPKGSFSTLEIQRTEQGDSAMYLCASSIRGQGAEAFFGQGTRLTVV.

This clonotype was observed at least ten times. The J gene is TRBJ2-3, the V gene TRBV7-2; TRBD2 matches 9 bases. Unmatched junction bases numbered 6, after V lost 6 bases and J lost 2 bases. The CDR3 extends over 15 amino acids. Germline V gene lookup returns CDR1 SGHTA and CDR2 FQGNSA. The CDR3 DNA is TGTGCCAGCAGATCAGTAGCGGGGGCCACAGATACGCAGTATTTT. This translates into CASRSVAGATDTQYF.

This clonotype appeared many times. V and J are TRBV28 and TRBJ2-1, with D perhaps matching TRBD2 (6 bases). The V gene's germline CDR1 is MDHEN and CDR2 SYDVKM. This CDR3 is built from 14 residues. Trimming took off 6 bases at V and 0 bases at J, with 9 bases between the two ends. CDR3: CASRRRGSYNEQFF. Here the CDR3 DNA reads TGTGCCAGCAGAAGGAGGGGCTCCTACAATGAGCAGTTCTTC.

At least ten counts were recorded for this clonotype. The rearrangement uses TRBV20-1 and TRBJ2-5; D is possibly TRBD1 (5 bases). In germline, CDR1 is DFQATT, CDR2 SNEGSKA (reference sequence). Trimming removed 5 bases at V and 2 bases at J, with 12 bases between. This CDR3 spans 13 amino acids. As DNA, the CDR3 is TGCAGTGCTGCGACAGATATACAAGAGACCCAGTACTTC. Translation: CSAATDIQETQYF.

Many counts were recorded for this clonotype. The chain employs TRBV19 and TRBJ1-2; D is possibly TRBD1 (6 bases). The CDR3 has 14 residues. Deletions cut 9 bases from V and 3 bases from J, with 17 bases between. Germline loops: CDR1 LNHDA, CDR2 SQIVND (reference sequence). Here the CDR3 DNA reads TGTGCCAGCCGTACGAGGGGGGCTGACTATGGCTACACCTTC. Its translation is CASRTRGADYGYTF.

On this clonotype: A much larger clone lies a single base off, so this may be a read error. The chain has TRBV6-5 and TRBJ2-6; D is possibly TRBD1 (5 bases). The CDR3 spans 16 residues. Germline V lookup: CDR1 MNHEY, CDR2 SVGAGI. Written as DNA, the CDR3 is TGTGCCAGCAGTTACTCGGAAGCCTCTGGGGCCAACGTCCCGACTTTC. Translated, it gives CASSYSEASGANVPTF.

As concerns this clonotype: A much larger clonotype is one base distant, so this may be a read error. The CDR3 reads CASSLLSSPNSCEQYF. The CDR3 nucleotides are TGTGCCAGCTCCCTTTTATCCTCGCCCAATTCCTGCGAGCAGTACTTC. V gene TRBV18 combines with J gene TRBJ2-7; D not certain. The V gene's germline CDR1 is KGHSH and CDR2 LQKENI. There are 16 residues in the CDR3. Combining the CDR3 with reference TRBV18 and TRBJ2-7 gives the whole variable domain NAGVMQNPRHLVRRRGQEARLRCSPMKGHSHVYWYRQLPEEGLKFMVYLQKENIIDESGMPKERFSAEFPKEGPSILRIQQVVRGDSAAYFCASSLLSSPNSCEQYFGPGTRLTVT.

The gene calls are TRBV20-1 and TRBJ2-7; TRBD1 aligns across 8 bases. The junction had 5 bases not matched to a gene; V was cut back by 5 bases and J by 2 bases. Germline V lookup: CDR1 DFQATT, CDR2 SNEGSKA (reference sequence). The CDR3 contains 13 residues. DNA of the CDR3: TGCAGTGCTTCGCCGACAGGGGCCTACGAGCAGTACTTC. It codes for CSASPTGAYEQYF.

This clonotype was seen ten or more times. The V and J genes are TRBV7-9 and TRBJ2-7, with D perhaps matching TRBD2 (5 bases). Per the germline V gene, CDR1 is SEHNR and CDR2 is FQNEAQ (reference sequence). This CDR3 has 12 amino acids. The germline V and J ends were trimmed by 8 bases and 6 bases, with 14 bases remaining between them. The CDR3 is CASYYVGAEQYF. The CDR3 region has the DNA TGTGCCAGCTATTATGTGGGAGCCGAGCAGTACTTC.

This clonotype has a count of ten or more. The J gene is TRBJ1-5, the V gene TRBV7-9; D gene ambiguous. Germline CDR1 and CDR2: SEHNR and FQNEAQ (reference sequence). There are 12 residues in the CDR3. V dropped 3 bases and J dropped 6 bases, with 6 bases sitting between them. The DNA of the CDR3 is TGTGCCAGCAGCTTGGATGTTCAGCCCCAGCATTTT. Translating it yields CASSLDVQPQHF.

This clonotype was seen at least ten times. The chain couples TRBV12-3 or TRBV12-4 to TRBJ2-2; possible D gene TRBD2, 6 bases. CDR3 size: 13 residues. V shed 7 bases and J shed 7 bases, with 13 bases lying between them. For the CDR3, the DNA is TGTGCCAGCAATCCTAGCGAGATCGGGGAGCTGTTTTTT. Amino acid sequence: CASNPSEIGELFF.